Listed below are T cell receptor beta chains from one sample, sequenced in a study of shared T cell receptors in the human thymus. Data came from immunoSEQ multiplex PCR; TCRdb stores just in-frame clones and leaves some out. The sample has about 660,000 clones, approximately 89% seen once. This sample also appeared in a second study, on human thymus T cells.

The sample consisted of thymocytes. These receptor sequences come from a boy in the first two years of life with a congenital heart defect. Each CDR3 is given with its conserved first and last residue. The order of the fields is clone size, D gene, J gene, V gene, CDR3 protein, CDR3 DNA. A D gene is named only where the DNA matches it firmly. Not all rows give a size; the values are once, few, many and, for expanded clones, a class.

once | TRBD1 | TRBJ2-7 | TRBV19 | CASSGQGRDYEQYF | TGTGCCAGTAGTGGACAGGGTAGAGACTACGAGCAGTACTTC
- | - | TRBJ1-4 | TRBV27 | CASSRSGYEKLFF | TGTGCCAGCTCGCGCTCGGGTTACGAAAAACTGTTTTTT
- | TRBD1 | TRBJ2-1 | TRBV25-1 | CASSPGGYSYNEQFF | TGTGCCAGCAGTCCAGGGGGATACTCCTACAATGAGCAGTTCTTC
- | TRBD1 | TRBJ1-5 | TRBV4-1 | CASSHGQAHSNQPQHF | TGCGCCAGCAGCCACGGACAGGCCCATAGCAATCAGCCCCAGCATTTT
- | - | TRBJ1-1 | TRBV2 | CASILDGGNTEAFF | TGTGCCAGCATCTTGGACGGAGGAAACACTGAAGCTTTCTTT
- | TRBD1 | TRBJ2-7 | TRBV7-9 | CASSIHPYRGLGYEQYF | TGTGCCAGCAGCATCCACCCCTACAGGGGGCTTGGGTACGAGCAGTACTTC
- | TRBD1 | TRBJ1-5 | TRBV27 | CASSFSGQGLRTPQHF | TGTGCCAGCAGTTTCTCGGGACAGGGGCTTCGAACGCCCCAGCATTTT
- | TRBD1 | TRBJ2-7 | TRBV5-5 | CASRSGTVPYEQYF | TGTGCCAGCAGATCCGGGACAGTCCCCTACGAGCAGTACTTC
- | TRBD1 | TRBJ2-7 | TRBV7-7 | CASSPGGSYEQYF | TGTGCCAGCAGCCCAGGGGGTTCCTACGAGCAGTACTTC
few | - | TRBJ2-3 | TRBV19 | CASSILLGTQYF | TGTGCCAGTAGTATCCTCCTTGGCACGCAGTATTTT
- | - | TRBJ1-1 | TRBV19 | CASSIGPGGTEAFF | TGTGCCAGTAGTATAGGCCCGGGGGGCACTGAAGCTTTCTTT
- | - | TRBJ2-7 | TRBV28 | CASSRETEPGYEQYF | TGTGCCAGCAGTAGGGAGACGGAGCCAGGCTACGAGCAGTACTTC
- | TRBD1 | TRBJ2-1 | TRBV2 | CASNKTGAWDEQFF | TGTGCCAGCAATAAGACAGGGGCCTGGGATGAGCAGTTCTTC
- | TRBD2 | TRBJ2-1 | TRBV9 | CASSDLTQRGGHHEQFF | TGTGCCAGCAGCGATTTAACCCAGCGGGGGGGTCATCATGAGCAGTTCTTC
- | TRBD1 | TRBJ2-7 | TRBV27 | CASRAPGQVSYEQYF | TGTGCCAGCAGGGCCCCGGGACAGGTCTCCTACGAGCAGTACTTC
- | - | TRBJ1-2 | TRBV9 | CASSCVPYGYTF | TGTGCCAGTAGTTGCGTCCCCTATGGCTACACCTTC
- | TRBD1 | TRBJ1-2 | TRBV7-2 | CASSSPDRVGDYGYTF | TGTGCCAGCAGCTCCCCTGACAGGGTGGGTGACTATGGCTACACCTTC
- | - | TRBJ1-4 | TRBV27 | CASSLGARGTNEKLFF | TGTGCCAGCAGTTTGGGGGCAAGAGGAACTAATGAAAAACTGTTTTTT
- | TRBD2 | TRBJ2-2 | TRBV4-1 | CASSQGQECRGRAEAGELFF | TGCGCCAGCAGCCAAGGGCAGGAGTGCCGGGGGAGGGCCGAAGCCGGGGAGCTGTTTTTT
- | TRBD2 | TRBJ2-1 | TRBV11-2 | CASSKRTSDGNEQFF | TGTGCCAGCAGCAAACGGACTAGCGATGGCAATGAGCAGTTCTTC
- | TRBD2 | TRBJ2-2 | TRBV7-9 | CASSLTGGSTGELFF | TGTGCCAGCAGCTTAACGGGAGGATCCACCGGGGAGCTGTTTTTT
- | - | TRBJ1-1 | TRBV14 | CASSQVFRNTEAFF | TGTGCCAGCAGCCAAGTTTTCAGAAACACTGAAGCTTTCTTT
- | TRBD2 | TRBJ2-5 | TRBV5-6 | CASSLVLAGWEQETQYF | TGTGCCAGCAGCTTGGTCCTAGCGGGATGGGAGCAAGAGACCCAGTACTTC
- | - | TRBJ2-1 | TRBV28 | CASSPSRGQFSYNEQFF | TGTGCCAGCAGTCCCTCTAGGGGCCAGTTCTCCTACAATGAGCAGTTCTTC
- | TRBD1 | TRBJ1-5 | TRBV11-3 | CASSLQHLGDRGNQPQHF | TGTGCCAGCAGCTTACAGCATCTCGGGGACAGAGGCAATCAGCCCCAGCATTTT
- | - | TRBJ2-7 | TRBV10-3 | CAISESNGVLGEQYF | TGTGCCATCAGTGAGTCGAACGGGGTTCTGGGGGAGCAGTACTTC
once | - | TRBJ1-6 | TRBV5-1 | CASSPEWGRYPIFPDSPLHF | TGCGCCAGCAGCCCAGAGTGGGGGCGCTACCCCATTTTTCCGGATTCACCCCTCCACTTT
- | - | TRBJ2-7 | TRBV11-2 | CASSFRPGNLYSQQYF | TGTGCCAGCAGCTTCCGTCCAGGCAACCTATACAGCCAGCAGTACTTC
- | - | TRBJ1-2 | TRBV11-2 | CASSHIVTGNYGYTF | TGTGCCAGCAGCCACATCGTGACGGGGAACTATGGCTACACCTTC
- | TRBD1 | TRBJ1-6 | TRBV6-5 | CASRDRRSYNSPLHF | TGTGCCAGCCGGGACAGGCGCTCCTATAATTCACCCCTCCACTTT
- | - | TRBJ2-5 | TRBV18 | CASSPQEQKETQYF | TGTGCCAGCTCACCACAGGAACAGAAAGAGACCCAGTACTTC
- | TRBD2 | TRBJ2-1 | TRBV27 | CASSLSLLAGGPYNEQFF | TGTGCCAGCAGTTTATCTCTTCTAGCGGGGGGACCCTACAATGAGCAGTTCTTC
- | - | TRBJ1-1 | TRBV11-2 | CASSSYSDLLNTEAFF | TGTGCCAGCAGCTCTTACAGTGATTTATTGAACACTGAAGCTTTCTTT
- | TRBD1 | TRBJ2-7 | TRBV11-2 | CASSERGDRVKYEQYF | TGTGCCAGCAGCGAAAGAGGGGACAGGGTAAAATACGAGCAGTACTTC
- | - | TRBJ1-2 | TRBV5-1 | CASSHNKSRQDGYTF | TGCGCCAGCAGCCACAATAAATCAAGACAGGACGGCTACACCTTC
once | TRBD2 | TRBJ2-1 | TRBV30 | CAWGPIAGGHNEQFF | TGTGCCTGGGGTCCGATAGCGGGAGGGCACAATGAGCAGTTCTTC
- | TRBD2 | TRBJ2-3 | TRBV7-9 | CASSLLGTMGDTQYF | TGTGCCAGCAGCTTACTAGGGACTATGGGAGATACGCAGTATTTT
- | - | TRBJ2-7 | TRBV25-1 | CASSGWGGEQYF | TGTGCCAGCAGTGGTTGGGGAGGCGAGCAGTACTTC
- | TRBD2 | TRBJ2-3 | TRBV4-1 | CASSPTSPANSSGVADTQYF | TGCGCCAGCAGCCCAACCTCCCCCGCAAACTCTAGCGGTGTGGCAGATACGCAGTATTTT
- | - | TRBJ2-3 | TRBV7-9 | CASSLGRGRSTDTQYF | TGTGCCAGCAGCTTAGGGCGGGGGCGCTCCACAGATACGCAGTATTTT
- | - | TRBJ2-1 | TRBV5-4 | CASSLSRDRNEQFF | TGTGCCAGCAGCTTATCGCGGGACCGCAATGAGCAGTTCTTC
- | TRBD2 | TRBJ2-1 | TRBV7-9 | CASSSIDSSGRAKDNEQFF | TGTGCCAGCAGCTCCATAGACTCTAGCGGGAGGGCCAAGGACAATGAGCAGTTCTTC
- | TRBD2 | TRBJ2-2 | TRBV7-2 | CASSQGIAASGSAELFF | TGTGCCAGCAGCCAAGGGATCGCGGCTAGCGGGAGTGCGGAGCTGTTTTTT
- | TRBD2 | TRBJ2-1 | TRBV15 | CATIQSSGRVSEQFF | TGTGCCACCATTCAATCTAGCGGGCGGGTGAGTGAGCAGTTCTTC
- | TRBD2 | TRBJ2-1 | TRBV4-1 | CASSRQEVTWATSGGDNEQFF | TGCGCCAGCAGCCGACAAGAAGTCACATGGGCGACTAGCGGGGGGGACAATGAGCAGTTCTTC
- | TRBD1 | TRBJ1-5 | TRBV15 | CATSRDKGAPIPNQPQHF | TGTGCCACCAGCAGAGATAAGGGGGCACCGATTCCGAATCAGCCCCAGCATTTT
- | - | TRBJ1-5 | TRBV27 | CASSNQGLAGNQPQHF | TGTGCCAGCAGCAATCAGGGATTGGCAGGCAATCAGCCCCAGCATTTT
few | TRBD2 | TRBJ2-3 | TRBV19 | CASSGDSCILSGRCEDTQYF | TGTGCCAGTAGTGGGGATTCTTGTATTCTTAGCGGGAGATGCGAAGATACGCAGTATTTT
- | TRBD1 | TRBJ1-6 | TRBV4-3 | CASSQDLGQGTYNSPLHF | TGCGCCAGCAGCCAAGATCTCGGACAGGGAACCTATAATTCACCCCTCCACTTT
- | - | TRBJ1-1 | TRBV7-6 | CASSTLDRRNTEAFF | TGTGCCAGCAGCACTCTCGACAGGCGAAACACTGAAGCTTTCTTT